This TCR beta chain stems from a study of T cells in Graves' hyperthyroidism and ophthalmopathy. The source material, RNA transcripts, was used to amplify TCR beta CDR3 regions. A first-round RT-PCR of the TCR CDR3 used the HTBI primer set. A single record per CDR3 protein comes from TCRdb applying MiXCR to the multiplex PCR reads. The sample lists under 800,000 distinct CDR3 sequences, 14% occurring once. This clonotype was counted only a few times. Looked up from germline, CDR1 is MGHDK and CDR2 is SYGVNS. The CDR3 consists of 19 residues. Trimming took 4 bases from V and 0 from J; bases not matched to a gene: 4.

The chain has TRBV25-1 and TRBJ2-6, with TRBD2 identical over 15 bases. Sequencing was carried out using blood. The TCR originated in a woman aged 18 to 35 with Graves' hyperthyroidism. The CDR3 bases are TGTGCCAGCAGTGCCGGGACTAGCGGGAGGTCCTCTGGGGCCAACGTCCTGACTTTC. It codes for CASSAGTSGRSSGANVLTF.